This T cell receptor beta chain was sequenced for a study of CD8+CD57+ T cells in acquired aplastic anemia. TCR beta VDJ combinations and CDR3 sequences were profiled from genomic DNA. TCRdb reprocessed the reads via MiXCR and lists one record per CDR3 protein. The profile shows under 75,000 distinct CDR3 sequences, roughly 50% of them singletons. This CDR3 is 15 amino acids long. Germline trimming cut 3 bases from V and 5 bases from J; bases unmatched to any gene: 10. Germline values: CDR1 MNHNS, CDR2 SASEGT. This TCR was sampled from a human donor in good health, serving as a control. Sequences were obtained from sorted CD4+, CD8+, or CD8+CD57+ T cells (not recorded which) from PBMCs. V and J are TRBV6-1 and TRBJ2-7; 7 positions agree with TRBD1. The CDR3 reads CASSDTGTVSDEQYF. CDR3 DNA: TGTGCCAGCAGTGATACCGGGACAGTGAGCGACGAGCAGTACTTC.